This entry lists 14 T cell receptor beta chains sequenced from one sample in a study of shared clonotypes between healthy human individuals. Using immunoSEQ multiplex PCR, the repertoire was profiled, and TCRdb retains in-frame clones only, with some absent. The profile shows fewer than 2.5 million clones, approximately 94% of them singletons. Sequences were obtained from naive CD4+ T cells from PBMCs. As for subset: CD45RA+ positively selected. The receptors were sampled from a man between 18 and 35 years old in good health. Some clones in this sample may be carry-over from other donors' samples.

The chain recombines TRBV11-1 with TRBJ1-1, with D possibly matching TRBD1 (5 bases). The V end was cut by 5 bases, the J end by 7 bases, with 14 bases between. The CDR3 totals 13 residues. Germline V gene data show CDR1 as SGHAT and CDR2 as FQDESV (reference sequence). The CDR3 loop is CASSVREGYEAFF. CDR3 DNA: TGTGCCAGCAGCGTCAGGGAGGGCTATGAAGCTTTCTTT.

The chain employs TRBV5-1 and TRBJ2-3; D gene uncertain. CDR1 and CDR2 (germline): SGHRS, YFSETQ. The CDR3 is 14 amino acids. Trimming removed 1 base from V and 2 bases from J, with 8 bases in between. The CDR3 nucleotides read TGCGCCAGCAGCTTGACCGGCATCACAGATACGCAGTATTTT. It codes for CASSLTGITDTQYF.

CDR3 loop: CASSYARGQDTDTQYF. The CDR3 DNA reads as TGTGCCAGCAGTTACGCAAGGGGACAGGACACAGATACGCAGTATTTT. This chain connects TRBV6-6 to TRBJ2-3; 8 nucleotides line up with TRBD1. This CDR3 is 16 amino acids long. CDR1 is MNHNY and CDR2 is SVGAGI in the germline V gene (reference sequence). Trimming removed 2 bases from V and 2 bases from J; junction bases left unmatched: 6.

The chain carries TRBV10-1 and TRBJ2-7; TRBD2 matches at 9 bases. The CDR3 spans 16 residues. V lost 7 bases, J lost 5 bases, and 15 bases stayed unmatched. In germline, CDR1 is WNHNN, CDR2 SYGVQD (reference sequence). For the CDR3, the DNA is TGCGCCAGCAACTATTCAAGCGGGACTAGCACCCACGAGCAGTACTTC. Translated: CASNYSSGTSTHEQYF.

Note on this clone: Other DNA sequences in this specimen translate into the identical CDR3. V usage is TRBV5-1 and J usage is TRBJ2-3, with TRBD2 identical over 10 bases. Looked up from germline, CDR1 is SGHRS and CDR2 is YFSETQ. The CDR3 has 14 amino acids. J was trimmed by 4 bases and V by 5 bases; bases with no gene match: 4. This CDR3 is CASSLGLAADTQYF. DNA for the CDR3: TGCGCCAGCAGTTTAGGACTAGCGGCAGATACGCAGTATTTT. Using reference TRBV5-1 and TRBJ2-3 for the parts outside the CDR3, the full variable domain is KAGVTQTPRYLIKTRGQQVTLSCSPISGHRSVSWYQQTPGQGLQFLFEYFSETQRNKGNFPGRFSGRQFSNSRSEMNVSTLELGDSALYLCASSLGLAADTQYFGPGTRLTVL.

This rearrangement joins TRBV28 to TRBJ1-5; the D gene is possibly TRBD1 (6 bases). Per the germline V gene, CDR1 is MDHEN and CDR2 is SYDVKM. This CDR3 contains 16 residues. Trimming pared 6 bases from V and 7 bases from J, leaving 22 bases between. The chain's CDR3 is CASSLGAGTSRQPQHF. The CDR3 coding sequence is TGTGCCAGCAGCCTTGGGGCAGGGACATCCAGGCAGCCCCAGCATTTT.

The genes are TRBV19 and TRBJ2-5, with TRBD2 matching over 11 bases. The V segment lost 3 bases and the J segment 3 bases; nucleotides outside the gene matches: 3. Germline V gene sequence: CDR1 LNHDA, CDR2 SQIVND (reference sequence). This CDR3 has 15 amino acids. As DNA, the CDR3 is TGTGCCAGTAGTATGCGGGGACTAGCGGAAGAGACCCAGTACTTC. This encodes CASSMRGLAEETQYF.

CDR3 protein: CASSLLGQGPIYSNQPQHF. The CDR3 DNA reads TGTGCCAGCAGCTTACTTGGGCAGGGCCCCATATATAGCAATCAGCCCCAGCATTTT. The chain joins TRBV7-3 to TRBJ1-5, with D possibly matching TRBD1 (5 bases). From germline, CDR1 is SGHTA and CDR2 FQGTGA. Trimming stripped 2 bases from V and 0 bases from J, with 20 bases between. There are 19 residues in the CDR3. Drawing the rest from reference TRBV7-3 and TRBJ1-5, the complete variable domain is GAGVSQTPSNKVTEKGKYVELRCDPISGHTALYWYRQSLGQGPEFLIYFQGTGAADDSGLPNDRFFAVRPEGSVSTLKIQRTERGDSAVYLCASSLLGQGPIYSNQPQHFGDGTRLSIL.

CDR3 sequence: CASSLGSKNIQYF. In nucleotides, the CDR3 is TGCGCCAGCAGCTTGGGGAGCAAAAACATTCAGTACTTC. The V gene is TRBV5-1, the J gene TRBJ2-4, with no clear D. The CDR3 has 13 amino acids. In germline, CDR1 is SGHRS, CDR2 YFSETQ. V gave up 0 bases and J gave up 3 bases, with 4 bases separating them.

The genes are TRBV7-9 and TRBJ1-2, with D hard to call. The CDR3 length is 15 residues. Trimming cost V 7 bases and J 7 bases, with 22 bases left between them. CDR1 is SEHNR, CDR2 FQNEAQ, per germline (reference sequence). The CDR3 reads CASTLSNSRLLGYTF. CDR3 nucleotide sequence: TGTGCCAGCACCCTCAGTAACAGTCGTTTGCTTGGCTACACCTTC.

The rearrangement links TRBV7-2 to TRBJ2-2; 7 nucleotides match TRBD2. V dropped 5 bases and J dropped 1; count of bases not matched to a gene: 13. The CDR3 length is 18 residues. CDR1 and CDR2 from the germline V gene are SGHTA and FQGNSA. CDR3 region: CASSPGGPRLENTGELFF. As DNA, the CDR3 is TGTGCCAGCAGCCCGGGGGGTCCGCGGTTGGAGAACACCGGGGAGCTGTTTTTT.

On this clone itself: At one end, the junction sequence differs from germline, possibly due to a read error. The chain carries TRBV11-3 and TRBJ2-5, with D maybe TRBD2 (5 bases). This CDR3 has 15 amino acids. Germline V gene sequence: CDR1 SGHNT, CDR2 YENEEA. CDR3 bases: TGTGCCAGCAGCCCTCGGTCTGGTAAGGGAGAGGCCCAGTACTTC. It encodes CASSPRSGKGEAQYF.

The rearrangement uses TRBV7-9 and TRBJ2-1; 7 nucleotides line up with TRBD1. This CDR3 has 15 amino acids. V lost 5 bases and J lost 5; bases outside the gene matches: 9. Germline loops: CDR1 SEHNR, CDR2 FQNEAQ (reference sequence). The CDR3 loop is CASSPPGTENNEQFF. In DNA form, the CDR3 reads TGTGCCAGCAGCCCCCCGGGGACAGAGAACAATGAGCAGTTCTTC.

V and J are TRBV9 and TRBJ2-1; 8 bases fit TRBD2. Trimming removed 3 bases from V and 3 bases from J; junction bases left unmatched: 8. This CDR3 region has 16 residues. Germline V gene lookup returns CDR1 SGDLS and CDR2 YYNGEE. This chain's CDR3 is CASSGFGSGSYNEQFF. The CDR3 coding sequence is TGTGCCAGCAGCGGGTTTGGAAGCGGGAGCTACAATGAGCAGTTCTTC.